These 7 T cell receptor beta chains originate from one sample sequenced in a study of blood T cell repertoires in COVID-19. The protocol was immunoSEQ multiplex PCR, while the TCRdb copy is restricted to in-frame clones and leaves out a portion. The repertoire holds about 350,000 clones, with less than 90% as singletons. The source material was peripheral blood. These receptors all stem from a woman aged 55-69 years with COVID-19, enrolled during active disease.

The chain is built from TRBV5-8 and TRBJ2-3; D perhaps matches TRBD2 (6 bases). CDR1 and CDR2 from the germline V gene are SGHTS and YDEGEE. The CDR3 is 16 amino acids. Trimming stripped 7 bases from V and 0 bases from J, with 18 bases between. DNA for the CDR3: TGTGCCAGCCCCAGGTGGGGGGAGCGGAGCACAGATACGCAGTATTTT. Protein sequence: CASPRWGERSTDTQYF.

J is TRBJ1-5 and V is TRBV7-8, with D uncertain. The CDR3 runs 15 residues. V dropped 0 bases and J dropped 3 bases, with 9 bases sitting between them. From germline, CDR1 is SGHVS and CDR2 FQNEAQ. In DNA, the CDR3 is TGTGCCAGCAGCTTAGCTTCACAGCCCAATCAGCCCCAGCATTTT. It codes for CASSLASQPNQPQHF.

The genes are TRBV4-2 and TRBJ2-3, with 10 bases aligning to TRBD2. J lost 2 bases, V lost 0 bases, and 14 bases had no gene match. Germline CDR1 LGHNA, CDR2 YNFKEQ. The CDR3 contains 20 residues. The CDR3 protein is CASSQDSLSLAGANTDTQYF. For the CDR3, the DNA is TGTGCCAGCAGCCAAGATTCTCTCAGTCTAGCGGGGGCCAACACAGATACGCAGTATTTT.

The chain uses TRBV7-2 and TRBJ1-2; D perhaps matches TRBD1 (5 bases). The CDR3 totals 13 residues. V was cut by 1 base and J by 8 bases, with 11 bases left in between. Germline loops: CDR1 SGHTA, CDR2 FQGNSA. The CDR3 here is CASSLGREGGYTF. The CDR3 nucleotides read TGTGCCAGCAGCTTAGGAAGGGAGGGGGGCTACACCTTC.

The chain combines TRBV30 with TRBJ1-1, with D unclear. The germline gives CDR1 GTSNPN, CDR2 SVGIG (reference sequence). The V gene lost 4 bases and the J gene lost 4 bases, with 13 bases spanning the gap. The CDR3 totals 13 residues. The CDR3 bases are TGTGCCTGGATGTCGGGGTGGGGCACTGAAGCTTTCTTT. This gives the protein CAWMSGWGTEAFF.

The CDR3 region has the DNA TGTGCCAGCAGGCCTACCCCGGGACTAGGGCTGGAGACCCAGTACTTC. This encodes CASRPTPGLGLETQYF. The chain couples TRBV21-1 to TRBJ2-5; the D call TRBD2 from the table was never checked on the DNA. TRBV21-1 is assigned pseudogene status. CDR3 length: 16 residues.

The chain recombines TRBV6-5 with TRBJ2-1, with 9 nucleotides matching TRBD1. CDR1 is MNHEY, CDR2 SVGAGI, per germline. The CDR3 has 15 residues. V lost 6 bases, J lost 4 bases, and 7 bases stayed unmatched. CDR3 sequence reads: CASRETGGQYNEQFF. CDR3 DNA sequence: TGTGCCAGCAGGGAGACAGGGGGTCAGTACAATGAGCAGTTCTTC.